These 22 T cell receptor beta chains were all obtained from the same sample, sequenced in a study of T cells in Graves' hyperthyroidism and ophthalmopathy. RNA transcripts gave rise to amplified TCR beta CDR3 regions. When the TCR CDR3 underwent first-round RT-PCR, the HTBI primer set was used. Each CDR3 protein is one row after TCRdb ran MiXCR on the multiplex PCR reads. The sample carries some 380,000 distinct CDR3 sequences, about 13% recorded once. The sequencing sample was made of blood. The receptors stem from a man younger than 40 with Graves' hyperthyroidism that later progressed to Graves' ophthalmopathy.

This clonotype showed up just a few times. The rearrangement uses TRBV20-1 and TRBJ1-6; the match to TRBD1 covers 7 bases. Trimming took 5 bases from V and 0 from J; bases not matched to a gene: 10. The V gene's germline CDR1 is DFQATT and CDR2 SNEGSKA (reference sequence). This CDR3 is 17 amino acids long. CDR3 in amino acids: CSARDSRTGSYNSPLHF. Here the CDR3 DNA reads TGCAGTGCTCGGGACAGCCGTACCGGCTCCTATAATTCACCCCTCCACTTT.

This clonotype has a handful of counts. The chain's CDR3 is CASSEIAGRGETQYF. The CDR3 nucleotides read TGTGCCAGCTCAGAGATCGCCGGCCGAGGAGAGACCCAGTACTTC. This chain uses TRBV18 with TRBJ2-5; D gene unclear. CDR3 size: 15 residues. The V end was cut by 5 bases, the J end by 4 bases, with 17 bases between. Germline lookup yields CDR1 KGHSH and CDR2 LQKENI.

In this sample, this clonotype turned up a few times. V usage is TRBV18 and J usage is TRBJ2-6; 8 nucleotides align to TRBD1. V trimming: 2 bases; J trimming: 9 bases; junction bases outside the gene matches: 6. This CDR3 comprises 15 residues. Germline V gene data show CDR1 as KGHSH and CDR2 as LQKENI. The CDR3 loop is CASSPSDRVFNVLTF. In nucleotides, the CDR3 is TGTGCCAGCTCACCATCGGACAGGGTTTTCAACGTCCTGACTTTC.

This clonotype was detected ten times or more. The chain employs TRBV27 and TRBJ1-5; no firm D call. Per germline, CDR1 MNHEY and CDR2 SMNVEV (reference sequence). The CDR3 has 13 residues. Trimming stripped 6 bases from V and 4 bases from J, with 10 bases between. Here the CDR3 reads CASSDLPNQPQHF. DNA of the CDR3: TGTGCCAGCAGCGACTTACCAAATCAGCCCCAGCATTTT.

This clonotype was observed at least ten times. The chain recombines TRBV7-6 with TRBJ2-7; 7 positions agree with TRBD1. V shed 5 bases, J shed 6 bases, and the junction held 4 bases outside the gene matches. Germline V CDR1 and CDR2: SGHVS, FNYEAQ. This CDR3 has 12 amino acids. The chain's CDR3 is CASSQTGFEQYF. CDR3 nucleotide sequence: TGTGCCAGCAGCCAGACAGGGTTCGAGCAGTACTTC.

This clonotype has a handful of counts. The genes are TRBV19 and TRBJ1-2; D unclear. The V gene's germline CDR1 is LNHDA and CDR2 SQIVND (reference sequence). The CDR3 extends over 12 amino acids. V lost 2 bases and J 3 bases, leaving 4 bases between the germline ends. The CDR3 nucleotides read TGTGCCAGTAGTATAACCGACTATGGCTACACCTTC. It yields the protein CASSITDYGYTF. Variable domain in full (rest from reference TRBV19 and TRBJ1-2): DGGITQSPKYLFRKEGQNVTLSCEQNLNHDAMYWYRQDPGQGLRLIYYSQIVNDFQKGDIAEGYSVSREKKESFPLTVTSAQKNPTAFYLCASSITDYGYTFGSGTRLTVV.

This clonotype has just a few counts. Just one base apart from a much larger clone, this may be a read error. The chain couples TRBV12-3 or TRBV12-4 to TRBJ1-2; D not resolved. The CDR3 length is 13 residues. The CDR3 region is CASSFWQDYGCTF. The CDR3 coding sequence is TGTGCCAGCAGTTTTTGGCAGGACTATGGCTGCACCTTC.

This clonotype has at least ten counts. J is TRBJ1-2 and V is TRBV7-9; TRBD1 is a possible D gene (5 bases). V lost 6 bases and J 3 bases, leaving 17 bases between the germline ends. The CDR3 loop spans 15 amino acids. CDR1 is SEHNR, CDR2 FQNEAQ, per germline (reference sequence). CDR3 nucleotides: TGTGCCAGCAGACGACCCGGGGGGGTGGACTATGGCTACACCTTC. Its protein product is CASRRPGGVDYGYTF.

There are many counts of this clonotype. The chain carries TRBV28 and TRBJ1-5; D not resolved. V was shortened by 3 bases and J by 1 base, with 10 bases between the two germline ends. Germline CDR1 is MDHEN and CDR2 is SYDVKM. This CDR3 region has 15 residues. The CDR3 nucleotides are TGTGCCAGCAGTTTGACGGGGTTGAGCAATCAGCCCCAGCATTTT. As protein: CASSLTGLSNQPQHF.

This clonotype has at least ten counts. The J gene is TRBJ1-1, the V gene TRBV7-3, with no clear D. The ends were cut back, 6 bases at V and 0 bases at J, with 11 bases in the middle. The CDR3 extends over 14 amino acids. Germline CDR1 reads SGHTA; CDR2 reads FQGTGA. The CDR3 coding sequence is TGTGCCAGCAGTTCCACGCACATGAACACTGAAGCTTTCTTT. Protein sequence: CASSSTHMNTEAFF.

This clonotype came up many times. The V call is TRBV29-1, the J call TRBJ1-5; tentative D call: TRBD1 (5 bases). The germline V and J ends were trimmed by 3 bases and 3 bases, with 9 bases remaining between them. The CDR3 is 13 residues long. Germline V gene lookup returns CDR1 SQVTM and CDR2 ANQGSEA. The CDR3 DNA reads TGCAGCGTTGAGGAGGGGTCCAATCAGCCCCAGCATTTT. Amino acid sequence: CSVEEGSNQPQHF.

In this sample, this clonotype turned up many times. J is TRBJ1-2 and V is TRBV28; D not resolved. The V and J ends lost 3 bases and 7 bases respectively, with 21 bases between them. CDR3 length: 16 residues. Germline values: CDR1 MDHEN, CDR2 SYDVKM. In nucleotides, the CDR3 is TGTGCCAGCAGTTTCCCCTCGCGAGGCCAGGCGAGTGGCTACACCTTC. Protein product: CASSFPSRGQASGYTF.

This clonotype was recorded at least ten times. V and J are TRBV7-9 and TRBJ1-1; D unresolved. Trimming left V 0 bases short and J 1 base short, with 6 bases between. The CDR3 has 14 amino acids. CDR1 is SEHNR and CDR2 is FQNEAQ in the germline V gene (reference sequence). The DNA for the CDR3 is TGTGCCAGCAGCTTAGCCGGACGGAACACTGAAGCTTTCTTT. Protein: CASSLAGRNTEAFF.

The rearrangement joins TRBV20-1 to TRBJ2-2; TRBD2 matches at 7 bases. V lost 0 bases and J lost 3; bases outside the gene matches: 4. The CDR3 loop spans 15 amino acids. Germline loops: CDR1 DFQATT, CDR2 SNEGSKA (reference sequence). The CDR3 DNA sequence: TGCAGTGCTAGAGAGGGGACTATGTACACCGGGGAGCTGTTTTTT. Its protein is CSAREGTMYTGELFF.

This clonotype appeared many times. The genes are TRBV12-3 or TRBV12-4 and TRBJ2-5; D may be TRBD1 (5 bases). V shed 6 bases and J shed 7 bases, with 12 bases lying between them. This CDR3 region has 12 residues. This CDR3 is CASSRVRGTQYF. In nucleotides, the CDR3 is TGTGCCAGCAGCAGGGTTAGGGGGACCCAGTACTTC.

This clonotype was recorded a few times. The chain is built from TRBV5-1 and TRBJ2-3; perhaps D is TRBD1 or TRBD2 (6 bases each). This CDR3 spans 18 amino acids. V was cut by 1 base and J by 2 bases, with 20 bases left in between. CDR1 and CDR2 (germline): SGHRS, YFSETQ. Here the CDR3 reads CASSLTGRHGRPTDTQYF. The CDR3, as DNA: TGCGCCAGCAGCTTGACAGGGAGGCACGGGAGACCCACAGATACGCAGTATTTT.

This rearrangement joins TRBV2 to TRBJ2-5; TRBD1 aligns across 12 bases. The germline V gene has CDR1 SNHLY and CDR2 FYNNEI. This CDR3 spans 17 amino acids. V trimming: 6 bases; J trimming: 4 bases; junction bases outside the gene matches: 12. This CDR3 is CASRGTGGLVYRETQYF. As DNA, the CDR3 is TGTGCCAGCAGGGGGACAGGGGGCCTAGTTTATCGAGAGACCCAGTACTTC. Supplemented by reference TRBV2 and TRBJ2-5, the full variable domain reads EPEVTQTPSHQVTQMGQEVILRCVPISNHLYFYWYRQILGQKVEFLVSFYNNEISEKSEIFDDQFSVERPDGSNFTLKIRSTKLEDSAMYFCASRGTGGLVYRETQYFGPGTRLLVL.

This clonotype has ten or more counts. The chain has TRBV20-1 and TRBJ2-3; D call uncertain. The germline V gene has CDR1 DFQATT and CDR2 SNEGSKA (reference sequence). The CDR3 is 14 residues long. The ends were cut back, 6 bases at V and 4 bases at J, with 17 bases in the middle. CDR3 nucleotide sequence: TGCAGTGCCCGATGGTGGCGTAAGGCAGATACGCAGTATTTT. Its translation: CSARWWRKADTQYF.

This clonotype was recorded a few times. The germline gene is not matched at one end of the junction; a read error may be the cause. CDR3 coding DNA: TGTACCTGGAGTGTACAGGAGAAAGCTAATAGCAATCAGCCCCAGCATTTT. This translates into CTWSVQEKANSNQPQHF. The chain is built from TRBV30 and TRBJ1-5, with a possible D match to TRBD1 (5 bases). The CDR3 runs to 17 residues. Germline CDR1 reads GTSNPN; CDR2 reads SVGIG (reference sequence). Filled out from reference TRBV30 and TRBJ1-5, the complete variable domain reads SQTIHQWPATLVQPVGSPLSLECTVEGTSNPNLYWYRQAAGRGLQLLFYSVGIGQISSEVPQNLSASRPQDRQFILSSKKLLLSDSGFYLCTWSVQEKANSNQPQHFGDGTRLSIL.

Ten or more counts support this clonotype. J is TRBJ2-5 and V is TRBV28; the D call may be TRBD1 or TRBD2 (5 bases each). CDR1 and CDR2 from the germline V gene are MDHEN and SYDVKM. This CDR3 has 15 residues. Trimming stripped 3 bases from V and 5 bases from J, with 16 bases between. CDR3 nucleotide sequence: TGTGCCAGCAGTTTTCGGCAGGGCGGGCTTGAGACCCAGTACTTC. This translates into CASSFRQGGLETQYF.

The V gene is TRBV10-2, the J gene TRBJ2-7; D is possibly TRBD1 (5 bases). Germline-derived CDR1 and CDR2 are WSHSY and SAAADI. V was pared by 5 bases and J by 0 bases, with 14 bases between. This CDR3 has 15 amino acids. In DNA, the CDR3 is TGCGCCAGCAGTTTTAGACAGCAAGTCTCCTACGAGCAGTACTTC. Protein: CASSFRQQVSYEQYF.

About this clonotype: The CDR3 end shows no conserved phenylalanine or tryptophan, and so a read error is likely. The V gene is TRBV6-1, the J gene TRBJ1-3; D is uncertain. The germline CDR1 and CDR2 sequences are MNHNS and SASEGT. V was trimmed by 8 bases and J by 0 bases, leaving 8 bases between them. The CDR3 is made up of 13 amino acids. The CDR3 here is CASGRNSGNTIYS. The CDR3 DNA reads as TGTGCCAGCGGACGGAACTCTGGAAACACCATATATTCT.